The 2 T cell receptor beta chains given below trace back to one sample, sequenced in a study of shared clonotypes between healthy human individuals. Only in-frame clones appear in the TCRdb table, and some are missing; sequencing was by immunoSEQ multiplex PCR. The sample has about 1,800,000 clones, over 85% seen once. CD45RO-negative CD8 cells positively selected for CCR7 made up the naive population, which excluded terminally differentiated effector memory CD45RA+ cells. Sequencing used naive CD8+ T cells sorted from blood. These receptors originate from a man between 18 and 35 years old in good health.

CDR3 nucleotides: TGTGCCATCAGTGATGAAGTAGGCGGGAACACTGAAGCTTTCTTT. Encoded protein: CAISDEVGGNTEAFF. This chain links TRBV10-3 with TRBJ1-1; D is ambiguous. Germline CDR1 and CDR2: ENHRY and SYGVKD. V lost 3 bases and J lost 1, with 12 bases in between. CDR3 length equals 15 residues.

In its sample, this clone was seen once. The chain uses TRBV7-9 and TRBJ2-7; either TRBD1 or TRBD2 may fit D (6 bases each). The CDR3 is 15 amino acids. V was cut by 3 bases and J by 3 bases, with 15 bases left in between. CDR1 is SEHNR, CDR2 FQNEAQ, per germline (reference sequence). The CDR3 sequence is CASSLVRGTIYEQYF. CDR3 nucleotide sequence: TGTGCCAGCAGCTTGGTTCGGGGGACAATCTACGAGCAGTACTTC. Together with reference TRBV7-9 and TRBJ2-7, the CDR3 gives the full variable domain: DTGVSQNPRHKITKRGQNVTFRCDPISEHNRLYWYRQTLGQGPEFLTYFQNEAQLEKSRLLSDRFSAERPKGSFSTLEIQRTEQGDSAMYLCASSLVRGTIYEQYFGPGTRLTVT.